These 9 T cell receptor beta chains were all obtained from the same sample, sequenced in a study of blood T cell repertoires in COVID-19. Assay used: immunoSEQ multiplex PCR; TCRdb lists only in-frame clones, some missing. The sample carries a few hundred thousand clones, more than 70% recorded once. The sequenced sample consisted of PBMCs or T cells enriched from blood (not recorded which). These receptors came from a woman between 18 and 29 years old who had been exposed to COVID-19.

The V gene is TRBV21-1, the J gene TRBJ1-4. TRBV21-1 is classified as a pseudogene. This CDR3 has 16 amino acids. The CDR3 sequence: CASGGMRNATNEKLFF. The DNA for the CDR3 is TGTGCCAGCGGAGGTATGAGGAATGCAACTAATGAAAAACTGTTTTTT.

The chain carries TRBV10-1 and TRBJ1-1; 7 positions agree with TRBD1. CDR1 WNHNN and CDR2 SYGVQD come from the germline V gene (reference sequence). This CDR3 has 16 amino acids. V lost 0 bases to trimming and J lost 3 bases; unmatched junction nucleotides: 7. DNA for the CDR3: TGCGCCAGCAGTGAGTCGTGTATAACAGGGGACACTGAAGCTTTCTTT. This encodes CASSESCITGDTEAFF.

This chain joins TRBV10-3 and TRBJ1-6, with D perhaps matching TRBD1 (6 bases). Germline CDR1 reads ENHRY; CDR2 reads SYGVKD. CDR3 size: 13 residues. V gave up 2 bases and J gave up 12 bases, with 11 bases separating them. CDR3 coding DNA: TGTGCCATCAGTGAGAAAGAAGGGGGACCCCTCCACTTT. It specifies CAISEKEGGPLHF.

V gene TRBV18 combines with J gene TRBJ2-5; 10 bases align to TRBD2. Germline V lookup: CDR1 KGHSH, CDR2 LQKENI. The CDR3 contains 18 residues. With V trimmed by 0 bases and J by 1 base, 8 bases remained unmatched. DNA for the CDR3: TGTGCCAGCTCACCACCGAACGGACTAGCGGCTCCCCAAGAGACCCAGTACTTC. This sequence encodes CASSPPNGLAAPQETQYF.

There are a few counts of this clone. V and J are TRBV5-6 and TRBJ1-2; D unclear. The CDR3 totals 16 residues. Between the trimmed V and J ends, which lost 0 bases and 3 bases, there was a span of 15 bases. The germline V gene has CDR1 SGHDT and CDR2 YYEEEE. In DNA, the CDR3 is TGTGCCAGCAGCTTGGGTTTACGGGGTGCCGACTATGGCTACACCTTC. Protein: CASSLGLRGADYGYTF.

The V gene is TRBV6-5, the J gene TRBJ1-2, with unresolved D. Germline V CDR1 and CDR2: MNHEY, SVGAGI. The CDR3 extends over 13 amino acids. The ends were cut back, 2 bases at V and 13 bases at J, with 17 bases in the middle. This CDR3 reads CASSYAAARETTF. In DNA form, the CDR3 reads TGTGCCAGCAGTTACGCAGCAGCGCGGGAAACCACCTTC.

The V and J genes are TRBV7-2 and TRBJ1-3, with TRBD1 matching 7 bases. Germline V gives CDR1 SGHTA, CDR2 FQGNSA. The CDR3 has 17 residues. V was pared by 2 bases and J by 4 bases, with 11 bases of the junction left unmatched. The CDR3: CASSLSHDRVYGNTIYF. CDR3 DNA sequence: TGTGCCAGCAGCTTATCACATGACAGGGTGTACGGAAACACCATATATTTT.

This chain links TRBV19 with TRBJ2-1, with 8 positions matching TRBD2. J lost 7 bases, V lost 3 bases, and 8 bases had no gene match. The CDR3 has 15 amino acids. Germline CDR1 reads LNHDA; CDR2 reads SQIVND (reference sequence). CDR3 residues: CASSISSGEQNEQFF. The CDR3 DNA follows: TGTGCCAGTAGTATCAGTAGCGGGGAACAGAATGAGCAGTTCTTC.

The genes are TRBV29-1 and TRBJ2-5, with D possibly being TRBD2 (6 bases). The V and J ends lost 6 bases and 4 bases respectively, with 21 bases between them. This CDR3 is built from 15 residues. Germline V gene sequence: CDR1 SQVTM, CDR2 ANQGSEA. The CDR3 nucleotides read TGCAGCGTCGCCCCAGGTAGCGGCCCAAGAGAGACCCAGTACTTC. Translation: CSVAPGSGPRETQYF. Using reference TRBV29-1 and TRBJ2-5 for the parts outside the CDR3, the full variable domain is SAVISQKPSRDICQRGTSLTIQCQVDSQVTMMFWYRQQPGQSLTLIATANQGSEATYESGFVIDKFPISRPNLTFSTLTVSNMSPEDSSIYLCSVAPGSGPRETQYFGPGTRLLVL.